This TCR beta chain came from a study of response to subunit inactivated influenza vaccine. The V and J ends lost 1 base and 11 bases, in that order; junction bases with no gene match: 11. The CDR3 totals 15 residues. Germline CDR1 is SEHNR and CDR2 is FQNEAQ (reference sequence). Study outcomes and limitations: After each seasonal influenza vaccination, few new T cells are recruited, the authors suggested.

TCRdb fed the RT-PCR reads into MiXCR, producing one record per CDR3 protein. The table includes a few hundred thousand distinct CDR3 sequences, approximately 20% detected once. Concerning this clonotype itself: What it binds is not known.

This specimen was PBMCs from blood, taken 21 months after vaccination. The sequence came from a man between 50 and 69 years old who received an inactivated influenza vaccine. The chain couples TRBV7-9 to TRBJ1-1, with 9 bases matching TRBD1. CDR3 bases: TGTGCCAGCAGCTTAGGGCAACAGGGGGCGGAGGCGGCTTTCTTT. It codes for CASSLGQQGAEAAFF.